This TCR beta chain was documented in a study of human thymus T cells. Per the germline V gene, CDR1 is LNHDA and CDR2 is SQIVND (reference sequence). Trimming took 4 bases from V and 1 from J, leaving 4 bases between them. The length of the CDR3 is 12 residues. Measured with immunoSEQ multiplex PCR; TCRdb has only the in-frame clones, and not every one. Of just over 45,000 clones detected, around 93% appear once; the ten largest clones hold approximately 0.18%. The receptor was isolated from a girl under three years old with a congenital heart defect but otherwise immunologically healthy. The sequenced sample was blood. The rearrangement links TRBV19 to TRBJ1-1; D is undetermined. CDR3 sequence: CASSRGNTEAFF. CDR3 DNA: TGTGCCAGTAGTAGGGGGAACACTGAAGCTTTCTTT.